This TCR beta chain was observed in a study of blood T cells in healthy people across ages. Findings and caveats of the study: CMV status of donors was not determined, possibly confounding expanded clonotype changes. More naive CD4+ cells and higher diversity marked long-lived donors relative to aged donors.

A minimum of 5 micrograms of total RNA was extracted per sample. CDR1 and CDR2 (germline): MGHDK, SYGVNS. The length of the CDR3 is 11 residues. The germline V and J ends were trimmed by 5 bases and 6 bases, with 8 bases remaining between them. A second about 6 to 12 cycle PCR used barcoded and J-beta primers. A template-switch adaptor that had 12 random nucleotides put a tag on each cDNA molecule. TCRdb processed the 5' RACE reads anew with MiXCR; each CDR3 protein has one entry. Of about 1.4 million distinct CDR3 sequences listed, around 59% are singletons. To note about this clonotype: Antigen specificity is unknown.

The V and J genes are TRBV25-1 and TRBJ2-7; D gene unclear. Sequencing was done on a sample of blood. This receptor was taken from a man between 18 and 35 years old in good health. The CDR3 loop is CASSTWAEQYF. The CDR3 DNA is TGTGCCAGCAGTACATGGGCCGAGCAGTACTTC.